These T cell receptor beta chains were read from a single sample in a study of shared clonotypes between healthy human individuals. Data came from immunoSEQ multiplex PCR; TCRdb stores just in-frame clones and leaves some out. Of about 2 million clones listed, less than 95% are singletons. The sequenced material came from naive CD8+ T cells sorted from blood. Receptors originate from a young man in good health. Each CDR3 is given with its conserved first and last residue. Fields, in order: D gene, J gene, V gene, CDR3 protein. The D gene is left open where the match is weak.

TRBD2	TRBJ2-1	TRBV6-1	CASSEARLAGGFYNEQFF
-	TRBJ1-2	TRBV6-5	CASSYGRVYRYTF
-	TRBJ2-7	TRBV30	CAWAFDLSYEQYF
TRBD2	TRBJ2-1	TRBV4-3	CASSQDWQREDFYNEQFF
-	TRBJ2-7	TRBV6-5	CASSNQGYEQYF
TRBD2	TRBJ2-7	TRBV13	CASSPGLAGSYEQYF
TRBD1	TRBJ2-1	TRBV5-1	CASSFDRASIYEQFF
TRBD2	TRBJ2-1	TRBV15	CATSREYGRPDEQFF
-	TRBJ1-4	TRBV5-5	CASSPVRIDEKLFF
-	TRBJ2-2	TRBV6-6	CASSYVQGQTGELFF
-	TRBJ2-2	TRBV9	CASSVVFRGTPGTGELFF
-	TRBJ2-6	TRBV10-3	CAITKETPSSGANVLTF
TRBD1	TRBJ2-7	TRBV19	CASSGDRAGSYEQYF
-	TRBJ2-1	TRBV25-1	CASSSPIEQFF
-	TRBJ2-7	TRBV7-8	CASSLSSEQYF
-	TRBJ1-2	TRBV6-5	CASSYSHGYGYTF
TRBD1	TRBJ2-1	TRBV4-3	CASSHYRGNEQFF
TRBD1	TRBJ1-2	TRBV7-8	CASSLAGQGYGYTF
TRBD2	TRBJ2-1	TRBV7-9	CASSLSTSGRNEQFF
TRBD1	TRBJ1-2	TRBV9	CASSVATGGNYGYTF
-	TRBJ2-7	TRBV27	CASGRLQGEAYEQYF
-	TRBJ2-5	TRBV4-3	CASSQDIGLAYQETQYF
TRBD1	TRBJ2-7	TRBV9	CASSTGTDSYEQYF
TRBD2	TRBJ2-1	TRBV28	CASSSPRERGGNEQFF
-	TRBJ2-3	TRBV5-1	CASSDIGTDTQYF
TRBD1	TRBJ2-7	TRBV10-3	CAIGDRPTGDSYEQYF